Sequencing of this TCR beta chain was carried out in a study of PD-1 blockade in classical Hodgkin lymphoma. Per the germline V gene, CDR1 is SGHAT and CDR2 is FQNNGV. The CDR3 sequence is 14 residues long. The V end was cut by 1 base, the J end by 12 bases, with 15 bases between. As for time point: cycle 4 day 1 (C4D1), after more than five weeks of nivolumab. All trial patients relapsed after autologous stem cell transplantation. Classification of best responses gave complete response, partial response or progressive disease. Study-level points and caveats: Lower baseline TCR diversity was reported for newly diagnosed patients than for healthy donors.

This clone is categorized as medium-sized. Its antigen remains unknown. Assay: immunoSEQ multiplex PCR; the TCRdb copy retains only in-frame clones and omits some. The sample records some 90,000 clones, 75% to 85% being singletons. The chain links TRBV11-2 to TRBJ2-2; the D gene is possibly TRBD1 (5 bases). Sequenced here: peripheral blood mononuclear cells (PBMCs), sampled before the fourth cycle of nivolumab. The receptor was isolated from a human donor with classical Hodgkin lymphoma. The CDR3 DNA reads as TGTGCCAGCAGCTTAGGGGGAACAGGCCGGCAGCTGTTTTTT. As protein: CASSLGGTGRQLFF.